The T cell receptor beta chain under discussion was sequenced for a study of PD-1 blockade in classical Hodgkin lymphoma. Findings and limits, study-wide: Reports described newly diagnosed patients as having lower baseline TCR diversity than healthy donors. A significant rise in TCR diversity by C4D1 was seen for CD4+ but not CD8+ cells. Lower baseline TCR diversity marked trial partial responders and progressors.

Germline CDR1 reads SGHRS; CDR2 reads YFSETQ. The V end was cut by 2 bases, the J end by 6 bases, with 21 bases between. The CDR3 consists of 16 residues. Of note for this clone: The target antigen is unknown.

The assay was immunoSEQ multiplex PCR, and TCRdb's table has in-frame clones only and misses some. The sample includes roughly 92,000 clones, just under 95% of them seen just once. Every patient experienced relapse after autologous stem cell transplantation, and brentuximab vedotin exposure varied. V usage is TRBV5-1 and J usage is TRBJ2-7, with D perhaps TRBD2 (6 bases). Sequences were derived from peripheral blood mononuclear cells (PBMCs), sampled at baseline. This receptor was identified in a human donor with classical Hodgkin lymphoma. CDR3 residues: CASSLARTTRGGEQYF. Here the CDR3 DNA reads TGCGCCAGCAGCTTAGCGAGGACTACTCGGGGTGGCGAGCAGTACTTC.